The rows below give T cell receptor beta chains drawn from one sample of a study of T-cell reconstitution after alpha-beta-depleted transplantation in children. TCRdb analysed the PCR reads with MiXCR anew, one entry per CDR3 protein. The repertoire holds some 840,000 distinct CDR3 sequences, approximately 15% seen once, with roughly 5% in the top ten. The source material was PBMCs, mostly from graft donor cells, sampled 360 days after TCRalphabeta/CD19-depleted stem cell transplant. These receptor sequences come from a male patient aged 5 to 17 who had a stem cell transplant for acute lymphoblastic leukemia, so the T cells may come from the graft donor. Both conserved end residues are part of each CDR3. The order of the fields is clone size, CDR3 length, V gene, D gene, J gene, CDR3 DNA, CDR3 protein. A D gene is named only where the DNA matches it firmly. A row's size may be missing; if present it is once, few, many or a size class.

clone_size: -
cdr3_length: 13
v_call: TRBV4-1
d_call: -
j_call: TRBJ1-2
cdr3_nt: TGCGCCAGCAGCCAGGGGGGACCATATGGCTACACCTTC
cdr3_aa: CASSQGGPYGYTF

clone_size: many
cdr3_length: 13
v_call: TRBV24-1
d_call: TRBD1
j_call: TRBJ2-3
cdr3_nt: TGTGCCACCAGAGGACAGGGGGGAGATACGCAGTATTTT
cdr3_aa: CATRGQGGDTQYF

clone_size: -
cdr3_length: 16
v_call: TRBV6-6
d_call: -
j_call: TRBJ1-6
cdr3_nt: TGTGCCAGCAGTTCAGGGAGGAGCTCCTATAATTCACCCCTCCACTTT
cdr3_aa: CASSSGRSSYNSPLHF

clone_size: many
cdr3_length: 12
v_call: TRBV7-2
d_call: -
j_call: TRBJ2-7
cdr3_nt: TGTGCCAGCACCGAGGACCATTACGAGCAGTACTTC
cdr3_aa: CASTEDHYEQYF

clone_size: -
cdr3_length: 15
v_call: TRBV3-1
d_call: -
j_call: TRBJ2-3
cdr3_nt: TGTGCCAGCAGCTACACCGGGGGAGTGAGAGATACGCAGTATTTT
cdr3_aa: CASSYTGGVRDTQYF

clone_size: once
cdr3_length: 16
v_call: TRBV7-9
d_call: TRBD1
j_call: TRBJ1-2
cdr3_nt: TGTGCCAGCAGCTTAGCCTTACCGGGACAGTTCTATGGCTACACCTTC
cdr3_aa: CASSLALPGQFYGYTF

clone_size: -
cdr3_length: 13
v_call: TRBV29-1
d_call: -
j_call: TRBJ1-1
cdr3_nt: TGCAGCACCAGAAGGACCTCGAACACTGAAGCTTTCTTT
cdr3_aa: CSTRRTSNTEAFF

clone_size: few
cdr3_length: 15
v_call: TRBV12-3/TRBV12-4
d_call: TRBD2
j_call: TRBJ2-7
cdr3_nt: TGTGCCAGCAGTTCTACTAGCGGGAGGCGTCACGAGCAGTACTTC
cdr3_aa: CASSSTSGRRHEQYF

clone_size: many
cdr3_length: 16
v_call: TRBV6-5
d_call: -
j_call: TRBJ1-4
cdr3_nt: TGTGCCAGCAGTTACTCGAGATCCCGGGGAAATGAAAAACTGTTTTTT
cdr3_aa: CASSYSRSRGNEKLFF

clone_size: many
cdr3_length: 14
v_call: TRBV7-9
d_call: TRBD1
j_call: TRBJ1-5
cdr3_nt: TGTGCCAGCAGCGGGGGACAGGTCGGCCAGCCCCAGCATTTT
cdr3_aa: CASSGGQVGQPQHF

clone_size: -
cdr3_length: 16
v_call: TRBV5-1
d_call: TRBD2
j_call: TRBJ2-7
cdr3_nt: TGCGCCAGCAGCTGGTGGACTAGCGGGACCTCCTACGAGCAGTACTTC
cdr3_aa: CASSWWTSGTSYEQYF

clone_size: -
cdr3_length: 15
v_call: TRBV19
d_call: -
j_call: TRBJ1-3
cdr3_nt: TGTGCCAGTACGGAGACCGGCTTATCTGGAAACACCATATATTTT
cdr3_aa: CASTETGLSGNTIYF

clone_size: few
cdr3_length: 12
v_call: TRBV4-1
d_call: -
j_call: TRBJ2-1
cdr3_nt: TGCGCCAGCAGCCAAGAGGGACATGAGCAGTTCTTC
cdr3_aa: CASSQEGHEQFF

clone_size: few
cdr3_length: 16
v_call: TRBV7-9
d_call: TRBD1
j_call: TRBJ2-6
cdr3_nt: TGTGCCAGTCCGGGACAGGGGCCTTCTGGGGCCAACGTCCTGACTTTC
cdr3_aa: CASPGQGPSGANVLTF

clone_size: once
cdr3_length: 13
v_call: TRBV25-1
d_call: -
j_call: TRBJ2-7
cdr3_nt: TGTGCCACCCAACAGTTGGGTAACTACGAGCAGTACTTC
cdr3_aa: CATQQLGNYEQYF

clone_size: -
cdr3_length: 12
v_call: TRBV11-2
d_call: -
j_call: TRBJ2-3
cdr3_nt: TGTGCCAGCAGCTTACTCGATTATGGGCAGTATTTT
cdr3_aa: CASSLLDYGQYF

clone_size: few
cdr3_length: 15
v_call: TRBV20-1
d_call: TRBD2
j_call: TRBJ2-2
cdr3_nt: TGCAGTGTTAGGGGGACTAGCGGGAACACCGGGGAGCTGTTTTTT
cdr3_aa: CSVRGTSGNTGELFF

clone_size: -
cdr3_length: 16
v_call: TRBV5-1
d_call: -
j_call: TRBJ2-4
cdr3_nt: TGCGCCAGCAGCTTGGACCCGGGTACACCGATAAACATTCAGTACTTC
cdr3_aa: CASSLDPGTPINIQYF

clone_size: many
cdr3_length: 13
v_call: TRBV5-1
d_call: -
j_call: TRBJ2-7
cdr3_nt: TGTGCCAGCAGTTTAGTTACCTCCTACGAGCAGTACTTC
cdr3_aa: CASSLVTSYEQYF

clone_size: few
cdr3_length: 15
v_call: TRBV11-1
d_call: TRBD2
j_call: TRBJ2-1
cdr3_nt: TGTGCCAGCAGCGTGACTAGCCCAGGATACAATGAGCAGTTCTTC
cdr3_aa: CASSVTSPGYNEQFF

clone_size: many
cdr3_length: 14
v_call: TRBV3-1
d_call: TRBD2
j_call: TRBJ2-7
cdr3_nt: TGTGCCAGCAGCCCGGGGACTAGATCAGCCGAGCAGTACTTC
cdr3_aa: CASSPGTRSAEQYF

clone_size: -
cdr3_length: 15
v_call: TRBV20-1
d_call: TRBD1
j_call: TRBJ2-2
cdr3_nt: TGCAGTGCTAGTACAGGGGGCGCGGGCACCGGGGAGCTGTTTTTT
cdr3_aa: CSASTGGAGTGELFF

clone_size: -
cdr3_length: 18
v_call: TRBV7-2
d_call: TRBD2
j_call: TRBJ2-7
cdr3_nt: TGTGCCAGCAGCTTTGCGGGGACTAGCGGGACTCTTGCCTACGAGCAGTACTTC
cdr3_aa: CASSFAGTSGTLAYEQYF

clone_size: many
cdr3_length: 13
v_call: TRBV12-3/TRBV12-4
d_call: -
j_call: TRBJ1-1
cdr3_nt: TGTGCCAGCAGTCCCAACCGTTACCGTGAAGCTTTCTTT
cdr3_aa: CASSPNRYREAFF

clone_size: -
cdr3_length: 16
v_call: TRBV9
d_call: -
j_call: TRBJ2-1
cdr3_nt: TGTGCCAGCAGCGAGCCCCTCGGGGCTCGATACAATGAGCAGTTCTTC
cdr3_aa: CASSEPLGARYNEQFF